The rows below give T cell receptor beta chains drawn from one sample of a study of blood T cell repertoires in COVID-19. The protocol was immunoSEQ multiplex PCR, while the TCRdb copy is restricted to in-frame clones and leaves out a portion. The data contain about 120,000 clones, roughly four fifths of them seen just once; the ten biggest clones take up 9.5% to 13%. What was sequenced was peripheral blood. These receptors were taken from a human donor in a cohort sampled during active COVID-19. Each CDR3 is given with its conserved first and last residue. The order of the fields is J gene, clone size, D gene, V gene, CDR3 protein, CDR3 DNA. A D gene is named only where the DNA matches it firmly. The size of a clone is reported for some rows only, either as once, few or many, or as a class for expanded clones.

j_gene: TRBJ1-2; abundance: .; d_gene: .; v_gene: TRBV29-1; CDR3aa: CSVADSANYGYTF; CDR3nt: TGCAGCGTGGCCGACAGCGCTAACTATGGCTACACCTTC
j_gene: TRBJ1-1; abundance: few; d_gene: TRBD1; v_gene: TRBV18; CDR3aa: CASSPGTGSLNTEAFF; CDR3nt: TGTGCCAGCTCACCCGGGACAGGGAGTCTGAACACTGAAGCTTTCTTT
j_gene: TRBJ1-2; abundance: .; d_gene: .; v_gene: TRBV19; CDR3aa: CASRKNRDSNYGYTF; CDR3nt: TGTGCCAGTAGAAAAAACCGGGATTCTAACTATGGCTACACCTTC
j_gene: TRBJ2-7; abundance: .; d_gene: TRBD1; v_gene: TRBV5-5; CDR3aa: CASSRMGTAYEQYF; CDR3nt: TGTGCCAGCAGCCGGATGGGGACAGCCTACGAGCAGTACTTC
j_gene: TRBJ1-4; abundance: .; d_gene: .; v_gene: TRBV14; CDR3aa: CASSQDGQPYEKLFF; CDR3nt: TGTGCCAGCAGCCAGGACGGACAACCCTATGAAAAACTGTTTTTT
j_gene: TRBJ1-5; abundance: .; d_gene: .; v_gene: TRBV7-9; CDR3aa: CASSDATEPYSNQPQHF; CDR3nt: TGTGCCAGCAGCGATGCTACAGAACCTTATAGCAATCAGCCCCAGCATTTT
j_gene: TRBJ1-3; abundance: once; d_gene: .; v_gene: TRBV6-5; CDR3aa: CASSQISGNTIYF; CDR3nt: TGTGCCAGCAGTCAGATCTCTGGAAACACCATATATTTT
j_gene: TRBJ2-2; abundance: .; d_gene: .; v_gene: TRBV12-5; CDR3aa: CASAYGGPHNTGELFF; CDR3nt: TGTGCTAGTGCGTACGGGGGGCCCCATAACACCGGGGAGCTGTTTTTT
j_gene: TRBJ2-7; abundance: .; d_gene: .; v_gene: TRBV21-1; CDR3aa: CASKQGSGLKYEQYF; CDR3nt: TGTGCCAGCAAGCAAGGGAGCGGCCTAAAATACGAGCAGTACTTC
j_gene: TRBJ1-4; abundance: .; d_gene: .; v_gene: TRBV6-5; CDR3aa: CASTSGRGEKLFF; CDR3nt: TGTGCCAGCACCTCAGGGCGAGGTGAAAAACTGTTTTTT
j_gene: TRBJ2-7; abundance: .; d_gene: TRBD1; v_gene: TRBV14; CDR3aa: CASSRSGRDRAYEQYF; CDR3nt: TGTGCCAGCAGCCGGAGTGGCCGGGACAGGGCCTACGAGCAGTACTTC
j_gene: TRBJ2-5; abundance: .; d_gene: .; v_gene: TRBV25-1; CDR3aa: CASGLRGQETQYF; CDR3nt: TGTGCCAGCGGCCTCCGGGGACAAGAGACCCAGTACTTC
j_gene: TRBJ1-1; abundance: .; d_gene: TRBD1; v_gene: TRBV5-1; CDR3aa: CASSLAGTGNAEAFF; CDR3nt: TGCGCCAGCAGCTTGGCCGGGACAGGGAACGCTGAAGCTTTCTTT
j_gene: TRBJ2-7; abundance: .; d_gene: TRBD1; v_gene: TRBV14; CDR3aa: CASSRTGGGGEQYF; CDR3nt: TGTGCCAGCAGTCGGACAGGGGGGGGCGGCGAGCAGTACTTC
j_gene: TRBJ1-4; abundance: once; d_gene: .; v_gene: TRBV11-2; CDR3aa: CASSSRTDLNEKLFF; CDR3nt: TGTGCCAGCAGTTCCAGGACAGATTTAAATGAAAAACTGTTTTTT
j_gene: TRBJ1-6; abundance: .; d_gene: .; v_gene: TRBV3-1/TRBV3-2; CDR3aa: CASSQVGDSPLHF; CDR3nt: TGTGCCAGCAGCCAAGTAGGGGATTCACCCCTCCACTTT
j_gene: TRBJ2-5; abundance: .; d_gene: TRBD2; v_gene: TRBV9; CDR3aa: CASSAGLAALQETQYF; CDR3nt: TGTGCCAGCAGCGCCGGACTAGCGGCACTCCAAGAGACCCAGTACTTC
j_gene: TRBJ1-3; abundance: .; d_gene: .; v_gene: TRBV15; CDR3aa: CATSRDQASSGNTIYF; CDR3nt: TGTGCCACCAGCAGAGATCAGGCGAGCTCTGGAAACACCATATATTTT
j_gene: TRBJ2-3; abundance: .; d_gene: TRBD2; v_gene: TRBV5-1; CDR3aa: CASSLGVAGSTDTQYF; CDR3nt: TGCGCCAGCAGCCTGGGGGTAGCGGGTAGCACAGATACGCAGTATTTT
j_gene: TRBJ1-1; abundance: .; d_gene: .; v_gene: TRBV10-3; CDR3aa: CATNLGGANTEAFF; CDR3nt: TGTGCCACCAACCTCGGGGGGGCGAACACTGAAGCTTTCTTT
j_gene: TRBJ1-1; abundance: .; d_gene: .; v_gene: TRBV7-2; CDR3aa: CASSIQGGDTEAFF; CDR3nt: TGTGCCAGCAGCATACAGGGAGGGGACACTGAAGCTTTCTTT
j_gene: TRBJ1-1; abundance: few; d_gene: .; v_gene: TRBV6-2/TRBV6-3; CDR3aa: CASSSQGSGTEAFF; CDR3nt: TGTGCCAGCAGTTCACAGGGATCCGGCACTGAAGCTTTCTTT
j_gene: TRBJ2-1; abundance: .; d_gene: TRBD2; v_gene: TRBV6-2/TRBV6-3; CDR3aa: CASSYPGLGGPGEQFF; CDR3nt: TGTGCCAGCAGTTACCCGGGACTAGGCGGTCCGGGTGAGCAGTTCTTC
j_gene: TRBJ1-1; abundance: .; d_gene: TRBD1; v_gene: TRBV19; CDR3aa: CASSIAPTGTTEAFF; CDR3nt: TGTGCCAGTAGTATTGCCCCGACAGGGACCACTGAAGCTTTCTTT
j_gene: TRBJ1-5; abundance: few; d_gene: .; v_gene: TRBV3-1/TRBV3-2; CDR3aa: CASSQDLGAGQPQHF; CDR3nt: TGTGCCAGCAGCCAAGATCTGGGGGCGGGTCAGCCCCAGCATTTT
j_gene: TRBJ2-1; abundance: .; d_gene: TRBD2; v_gene: TRBV18; CDR3aa: CASSPPGSGGYNEQFF; CDR3nt: TGTGCCAGCTCACCACCGGGTAGCGGGGGCTACAATGAGCAGTTCTTC
j_gene: TRBJ2-7; abundance: .; d_gene: .; v_gene: TRBV9; CDR3aa: CASSVAPGYEQYF; CDR3nt: TGTGCCAGCAGCGTAGCTCCGGGCTACGAGCAGTACTTC
j_gene: TRBJ1-5; abundance: .; d_gene: .; v_gene: TRBV10-2; CDR3aa: CASSEPGRGQPQHF; CDR3nt: TGCGCCAGCAGTGAGCCGGGGAGAGGTCAGCCCCAGCATTTT
j_gene: TRBJ2-5; abundance: .; d_gene: TRBD2; v_gene: TRBV13; CDR3aa: CASSLHGGAETQYF; CDR3nt: TGTGCCAGCAGCTTACACGGGGGGGCCGAGACCCAGTACTTC
j_gene: TRBJ1-1; abundance: .; d_gene: .; v_gene: TRBV6-5; CDR3aa: CASSKRAGAREAFF; CDR3nt: TGTGCCAGCAGTAAAAGGGCGGGGGCCAGGGAAGCTTTCTTT
j_gene: TRBJ2-7; abundance: once; d_gene: .; v_gene: TRBV11-2; CDR3aa: CASSLLRGEGYEQYF; CDR3nt: TGTGCCAGCAGCTTATTACGGGGAGAAGGATACGAGCAGTACTTC
j_gene: TRBJ1-5; abundance: .; d_gene: .; v_gene: TRBV7-9; CDR3aa: CASSEMRDNQPQHF; CDR3nt: TGTGCCAGCAGCGAAATGAGGGACAATCAGCCCCAGCATTTT
j_gene: TRBJ1-2; abundance: .; d_gene: TRBD1; v_gene: TRBV29-1; CDR3aa: CSVETGVIGYTF; CDR3nt: TGCAGCGTAGAAACAGGGGTGATTGGCTACACCTTC
j_gene: TRBJ2-2; abundance: .; d_gene: TRBD2; v_gene: TRBV7-9; CDR3aa: CASSLVAGLANTGELFF; CDR3nt: TGTGCCAGCAGCTTAGTAGCGGGGCTAGCGAACACCGGGGAGCTGTTTTTT
j_gene: TRBJ2-7; abundance: .; d_gene: .; v_gene: TRBV6-1; CDR3aa: CASSDGLSYEQYF; CDR3nt: TGTGCCAGCAGTGATGGCTTATCCTACGAGCAGTACTTC
j_gene: TRBJ2-1; abundance: .; d_gene: .; v_gene: TRBV2; CDR3aa: CASGLSTTNEQFF; CDR3nt: TGTGCCAGCGGGCTTTCGACCACCAATGAGCAGTTCTTC
j_gene: TRBJ2-5; abundance: .; d_gene: TRBD2; v_gene: TRBV4-1; CDR3aa: CASSQEETGLAGTETQYF; CDR3nt: TGCGCCAGCAGCCAAGAGGAGACCGGACTAGCGGGGACGGAGACCCAGTACTTC
j_gene: TRBJ2-1; abundance: .; d_gene: .; v_gene: TRBV4-1; CDR3aa: CASSQVAGAGNEQFF; CDR3nt: TGCGCCAGCAGCCAAGTCGCGGGGGCCGGGAATGAGCAGTTCTTC
j_gene: TRBJ2-2; abundance: .; d_gene: TRBD1; v_gene: TRBV7-9; CDR3aa: CASSEPGQGVTGELFF; CDR3nt: TGTGCCAGCAGCGAACCGGGACAGGGGGTTACCGGGGAGCTGTTTTTT
j_gene: TRBJ2-5; abundance: .; d_gene: .; v_gene: TRBV7-9; CDR3aa: CASSFSSETQYF; CDR3nt: TGTGCCAGCAGCTTTTCCTCTGAGACCCAGTACTTC
j_gene: TRBJ2-1; abundance: .; d_gene: .; v_gene: TRBV7-9; CDR3aa: CASSSQGRTGSYNEQFF; CDR3nt: TGTGCCAGCAGCTCACAGGGGAGGACGGGCTCCTACAATGAGCAGTTCTTC
j_gene: TRBJ1-4; abundance: .; d_gene: .; v_gene: TRBV27; CDR3aa: CASSLRGLGTNEKLFF; CDR3nt: TGTGCCAGCAGTTTAAGGGGATTGGGGACTAATGAAAAACTGTTTTTT
j_gene: TRBJ2-5; abundance: once; d_gene: .; v_gene: TRBV27; CDR3aa: CASSLSGQWETQYF; CDR3nt: TGTGCCAGCAGTTTATCGGGGCAATGGGAGACCCAGTACTTC
j_gene: TRBJ1-6; abundance: .; d_gene: .; v_gene: TRBV5-6; CDR3aa: CASRSTRDNYNSPLHF; CDR3nt: TGTGCCAGCAGGTCTACCCGGGACAACTATAATTCACCCCTCCACTTT
j_gene: TRBJ1-2; abundance: .; d_gene: .; v_gene: TRBV29-1; CDR3aa: CSVVRGSFYYGYTF; CDR3nt: TGCAGCGTTGTCCGGGGATCCTTTTACTATGGCTACACCTTC
j_gene: TRBJ1-1; abundance: .; d_gene: .; v_gene: TRBV4-3; CDR3aa: CASSQNSAGHTEAFF; CDR3nt: TGCGCCAGCAGCCAAAATTCTGCGGGACACACTGAAGCTTTCTTT
j_gene: TRBJ1-1; abundance: .; d_gene: .; v_gene: TRBV12-5; CDR3aa: CASGPGGYTEAFF; CDR3nt: TGTGCTAGTGGTCCGGGTGGGTACACTGAAGCTTTCTTT
j_gene: TRBJ2-3; abundance: .; d_gene: TRBD1; v_gene: TRBV5-6; CDR3aa: CASSYLTGGGTDTQYF; CDR3nt: TGTGCCAGCAGTTATCTTACAGGGGGCGGCACAGATACGCAGTATTTT
j_gene: TRBJ2-3; abundance: .; d_gene: TRBD2; v_gene: TRBV7-2; CDR3aa: CASSGSGGFYTQYF; CDR3nt: TGTGCCAGCAGCGGTAGCGGGGGGTTTTATACGCAGTATTTT
j_gene: TRBJ1-6; abundance: .; d_gene: TRBD1; v_gene: TRBV19; CDR3aa: CASRRLQDRVDLDNSPLHF; CDR3nt: TGTGCCAGTAGGCGGCTTCAAGACAGGGTCGACCTGGATAATTCACCCCTCCACTTT
j_gene: TRBJ2-3; abundance: .; d_gene: TRBD2; v_gene: TRBV9; CDR3aa: CASSVTSRALTDTQYF; CDR3nt: TGTGCCAGCAGCGTGACTAGCCGGGCCCTCACAGATACGCAGTATTTT
j_gene: TRBJ1-4; abundance: once; d_gene: .; v_gene: TRBV6-6; CDR3aa: CASSYSLPGNEKLFF; CDR3nt: TGTGCCAGCAGTTACTCGTTGCCAGGGAATGAAAAACTGTTTTTT
j_gene: TRBJ2-1; abundance: .; d_gene: .; v_gene: TRBV6-6; CDR3aa: CASSPSIPGSVYNEQFF; CDR3nt: TGTGCCAGCAGTCCCTCTATCCCCGGGTCGGTCTACAATGAGCAGTTCTTC
j_gene: TRBJ2-1; abundance: .; d_gene: TRBD2; v_gene: TRBV7-9; CDR3aa: CASSLPLAGGRYNEQFF; CDR3nt: TGTGCCAGCAGTCTTCCCTTAGCGGGGGGGCGCTACAATGAGCAGTTCTTC
j_gene: TRBJ1-6; abundance: .; d_gene: .; v_gene: TRBV6-5; CDR3aa: CASSEGYNSPLHF; CDR3nt: TGTGCCAGCTCGGAGGGGTATAATTCACCCCTCCACTTT
j_gene: TRBJ2-1; abundance: .; d_gene: .; v_gene: TRBV5-5; CDR3aa: CASSRERSSYNEQFF; CDR3nt: TGTGCCAGCAGCCGGGAGCGGAGCTCCTACAATGAGCAGTTCTTC
j_gene: TRBJ2-5; abundance: .; d_gene: TRBD2; v_gene: TRBV6-2/TRBV6-3; CDR3aa: CASSSLLTSGDHLQETQYF; CDR3nt: TGTGCCAGCAGTTCCCTATTGACTAGCGGGGACCACCTGCAAGAGACCCAGTACTTC
j_gene: TRBJ1-1; abundance: .; d_gene: TRBD1; v_gene: TRBV18; CDR3aa: CASSPASQGANTEAFF; CDR3nt: TGTGCCAGCTCACCTGCCTCCCAGGGGGCTAACACTGAAGCTTTCTTT
j_gene: TRBJ2-7; abundance: few; d_gene: TRBD1; v_gene: TRBV5-6; CDR3aa: CASTGDRDSPEQYF; CDR3nt: TGTGCCAGCACCGGGGACAGGGATAGTCCCGAGCAGTACTTC
j_gene: TRBJ2-7; abundance: .; d_gene: TRBD2; v_gene: TRBV15; CDR3aa: CATSRVGGAYEQYF; CDR3nt: TGTGCCACCAGCAGAGTGGGAGGGGCCTACGAGCAGTACTTC